These 18 T cell receptor beta chains share one sample of origin, sequenced in a study of radiation and T cells in renal cell carcinoma. Time point in this sample: baseline pretreatment blood. This sample's treatment: 15 Gy SBRT to primary tumor, nephrectomy 4 weeks later. Only in-frame clones appear in the TCRdb table, and some are missing; sequencing was by immunoSEQ multiplex PCR. This sample has about 88,000 clones; 80% to 90% occur once, and the top ten carry almost 8%. The sample here was blood, taken from a patient whose treatment included radiotherapy and nephrectomy. These receptors were collected from a man aged 50-60 years with renal cell carcinoma.

J is TRBJ2-7 and V is TRBV2; 8 bases line up with TRBD1. Germline values: CDR1 SNHLY, CDR2 FYNNEI. This CDR3 region has 16 residues. The J segment lost 9 bases and the V segment lost 5 bases, leaving 18 bases of the junction unmatched. CDR3 sequence reads: CASSFTRLDRAIAQYF. The CDR3 DNA reads TGTGCCAGCAGTTTTACAAGACTGGACAGGGCAATTGCGCAGTACTTC.

This clone was detected a few times. This chain connects TRBV5-1 to TRBJ2-5, with 11 bases lining up with TRBD1. The V segment lost 2 bases and the J segment 5 bases; nucleotides outside the gene matches: 5. Germline CDR1 is SGHRS and CDR2 is YFSETQ. The length of the CDR3 is 15 residues. Here the CDR3 DNA reads TGCGCCAGCAGCTTCGGACAGGGGGCTGGTGAGACCCAGTACTTC. Encoded protein: CASSFGQGAGETQYF.

This clone was counted a few times. The chain joins TRBV5-5 to TRBJ1-3; D unclear. From germline, CDR1 is SGHKS and CDR2 YYEKEE (reference sequence). V lost 2 bases and J lost 3, with 12 bases in between. The CDR3 spans 15 residues. The DNA of the CDR3 is TGTGCCAGCAGCTTCTCTTTGCAGAATGGAAACACCATATATTTT. Amino acid sequence: CASSFSLQNGNTIYF.

The V gene is TRBV6-5, the J gene TRBJ2-3, with TRBD2 as a possible D gene (7 bases). The germline gives CDR1 MNHEY, CDR2 SVGAGI. CDR3 length: 14 residues. Trimming pared 2 bases from V and 5 bases from J, leaving 11 bases between. The CDR3 loop is CASSYRGAGDTQYF. The CDR3 DNA is TGTGCCAGCAGTTACCGGGGGGCCGGAGATACGCAGTATTTT.

The V and J genes are TRBV4-3 and TRBJ2-7; D is uncertain. V lost 0 bases to trimming and J lost 0 bases, with 12 bases between them. This CDR3 spans 16 amino acids. CDR1 and CDR2 from the germline V gene are LGHNA and YSLEER. The CDR3 is CASSQDHSTGSYEQYF. The CDR3 DNA is TGCGCCAGCAGCCAAGATCACTCGACGGGCTCCTACGAGCAGTACTTC.

This chain connects TRBV7-9 to TRBJ1-4; no clear D. The CDR3 spans 15 residues. V was shortened by 5 bases and J by 8 bases, with 18 bases between the two germline ends. Germline assignment: CDR1 SEHNR and CDR2 FQNEAQ (reference sequence). The CDR3 DNA reads as TGTGCCAGCAGCACGGCGGGCGGGGTTGGGGAAAAACTGTTTTTT. Its translation: CASSTAGGVGEKLFF.

The rearrangement uses TRBV4-1 and TRBJ1-4; D is undetermined. Trimming left V 3 bases short and J 6 bases short, with 5 bases between. Germline V lookup: CDR1 MGHRA, CDR2 YSYEKL. The CDR3 length is 12 residues. This CDR3 reads CASSQNYEKLFF. Here the CDR3 DNA reads TGCGCCAGCAGCCAGAATTATGAAAAACTGTTTTTT.

Here the CDR3 DNA reads TGTGCCAGCAGCTTAGTAATGCGGGGGAACACTGAAGCTTTCTTT. Encoded protein: CASSLVMRGNTEAFF. The chain joins TRBV7-2 to TRBJ1-1; D is uncertain. V gave up 1 base and J gave up 1 base, with 10 bases separating them. The CDR3 runs to 15 residues. Looked up from germline, CDR1 is SGHTA and CDR2 is FQGNSA.

The table lists this clone with a count of one. V is TRBV6-5 and J is TRBJ1-6, with a possible D match to TRBD1 (5 bases). The CDR3 spans 15 residues. V shed 5 bases and J shed 7 bases, with 15 bases lying between them. CDR1 is MNHEY and CDR2 is SVGAGI in the germline V gene. The CDR3 DNA reads TGTGCCAGCAGTGGGACGGTAGACTTCAATTCACCCCTCCACTTT. The encoded protein is CASSGTVDFNSPLHF.

This sequence joins TRBV27 and TRBJ1-2; D is unresolved. Germline V gene lookup returns CDR1 MNHEY and CDR2 SMNVEV (reference sequence). This CDR3 has 15 amino acids. V gave up 1 base and J gave up 2 bases, with 11 bases separating them. DNA for the CDR3: TGTGCCAGCAGTTTATTGGCCGGGATCAACTATGGCTACACCTTC. This sequence encodes CASSLLAGINYGYTF.

V and J are TRBV30 and TRBJ2-5, with a weak D call TRBD2 (9 bases). The CDR3 is made up of 15 amino acids. The germline CDR1 and CDR2 sequences are GTSNPN and SVGIG (reference sequence). The V end was cut by 3 bases, the J end by 7 bases, with 21 bases between. The CDR3 sequence: CAWSRGRGGRWTQYF. DNA for the CDR3: TGTGCCTGGAGCAGGGGGCGGGGGGGCCGCTGGACCCAGTACTTC.

The V call is TRBV19, the J call TRBJ2-1, with 9 bases lining up with TRBD1. V was pared by 7 bases and J by 3 bases, with 4 bases of the junction left unmatched. The CDR3 extends over 14 amino acids. Germline V gene data show CDR1 as LNHDA and CDR2 as SQIVND (reference sequence). The CDR3 region is CASKEDRGYNEQFF. The CDR3 region has the DNA TGTGCCAGTAAGGAGGACAGGGGCTACAATGAGCAGTTCTTC.

This sequence joins TRBV6-1 and TRBJ1-2, with a weak D call TRBD1 (5 bases). The germline V gene has CDR1 MNHNS and CDR2 SASEGT. Trimming removed 1 base from V and 4 bases from J, with 7 bases in between. The CDR3 contains 13 residues. Written as DNA, the CDR3 is TGTGCCAGCAGTGAAGGGGACGGCTATGGCTACACCTTC. Translated: CASSEGDGYGYTF.

The CDR3 region has the DNA TGTGCCAGCAGCCCAGGACCCTTCACAGATACGCAGTATTTT. Amino acids: CASSPGPFTDTQYF. The rearrangement joins TRBV9 to TRBJ2-3; D gene ambiguous. V lost 4 bases and J lost 2, with 11 bases in between. CDR3 length: 14 amino acids. Germline V gene data show CDR1 as SGDLS and CDR2 as YYNGEE.

This chain uses TRBV7-9 with TRBJ2-7; 10 positions match TRBD1. The germline CDR1 and CDR2 sequences are SEHNR and FQNEAQ (reference sequence). The CDR3 has 14 amino acids. V was clipped by 5 bases and J by 5 bases; unmatched bases: 6. The CDR3, as DNA: TGTGCCAGCAGCAACTGGACAGGGGGGAACGAGCAGTACTTC. Translated, it gives CASSNWTGGNEQYF.

The chain joins TRBV6-1 to TRBJ1-3, with D possibly matching TRBD1 (5 bases). The CDR3 sequence is 15 residues long. V lost 6 bases, J lost 0 bases, and 12 bases lay in between. CDR1 and CDR2 (germline): MNHNS, SASEGT. For the CDR3, the DNA is TGTGCCAGCAGCTGGGACGGCGGCTCTGGAAACACCATATATTTT. Encoded protein: CASSWDGGSGNTIYF.

The chain is built from TRBV30 and TRBJ2-7; 7 bases match TRBD2. The V and J ends lost 4 bases and 2 bases, in that order; junction bases with no gene match: 2. The length of the CDR3 is 12 residues. Germline assignment: CDR1 GTSNPN and CDR2 SVGIG (reference sequence). The CDR3 coding sequence is TGTGCCTGGACTAGCGGAACCTACGAGCAGTACTTC. Amino acids: CAWTSGTYEQYF.

This clone was picked up a small number of times. The chain is built from TRBV6-5 and TRBJ1-2, with 8 bases lining up with TRBD1. Germline V gene lookup returns CDR1 MNHEY and CDR2 SVGAGI. The CDR3 has 15 amino acids. The V segment lost 5 bases and the J segment 1 base; nucleotides outside the gene matches: 6. This CDR3 is CASSLTGGGNYGYTF. DNA for the CDR3: TGTGCCAGCAGTCTCACAGGGGGTGGTAACTATGGCTACACCTTC.